Listed here is a single T cell receptor (beta chain). These data come from a study of blood T cell repertoires in COVID-19. The overall study: COVID-19 samples, acute and convalescent, were from the United States, Italy and Spain.

Under the authors' procedure: Cell counts per sample came from amplifying reference gene primers. Using immunoSEQ multiplex PCR, the repertoire was profiled, and TCRdb retains in-frame clones only, with some absent. The V and J calls and clone size come from that table; D and trimming were worked out from the DNA. Of over 150,000 clones in the sample, around four fifths were seen once. The sequenced sample consisted of peripheral blood. The TCR comes from a woman between 70 and 85 years old who had recovered from COVID-19.

CDR3 nucleotides: TGTGCCAGCAGCCAAGAGGTAGCGGCCACAGATACGCAGTATTTT. Protein product: CASSQEVAATDTQYF. V and J are TRBV4-2 and TRBJ2-3; TRBD2 might be the D (6 bases). This CDR3 region has 15 residues. Looked up from germline, CDR1 is LGHNA and CDR2 is YNFKEQ. Deletions cut 0 bases from V and 2 bases from J, with 9 bases between.